Following are 3 T cell receptor beta chains from one sample sequenced in a study of blood T cell repertoires in COVID-19. The protocol was immunoSEQ multiplex PCR, while the TCRdb copy is restricted to in-frame clones and leaves out a portion. Of 40,000 to 45,000 clones listed, roughly 80% are singletons. Input material: peripheral blood. The source of these receptors is a woman of 80 years or more with acute or convalescent COVID-19.

The chain employs TRBV7-9 and TRBJ2-3; 9 bases agree with TRBD1. The germline V gene encodes CDR1 SEHNR and CDR2 FQNEAQ (reference sequence). J lost 4 bases, V lost 5 bases, and 7 bases had no gene match. This CDR3 is 15 amino acids long. The CDR3 spells CASSPDRGSSDTQYF. CDR3 sequence (DNA): TGTGCCAGCAGCCCGGACAGGGGCAGTTCAGATACGCAGTATTTT.

This sequence joins TRBV5-1 and TRBJ2-5; 9 nucleotides align to TRBD2. Germline values: CDR1 SGHRS, CDR2 YFSETQ. CDR3 length: 14 residues. With V trimmed by 2 bases and J by 5 bases, 4 bases remained unmatched. For the CDR3, the DNA is TGCGCCAGCAGCTTTATGGCGGGAGGGGAGACCCAGTACTTC. It specifies CASSFMAGGETQYF.

The chain is built from TRBV19 and TRBJ1-2, with TRBD1 matching over 7 bases. The CDR3 runs to 14 residues. Germline-derived CDR1 and CDR2 are LNHDA and SQIVND (reference sequence). V shed 6 bases, J shed 4 bases, and the junction held 8 bases outside the gene matches. CDR3 protein: CASRLDRVSYGYTF. In DNA, the CDR3 is TGTGCCAGTAGACTAGACAGGGTATCCTATGGCTACACCTTC. Combining the CDR3 with reference TRBV19 and TRBJ1-2 gives the whole variable domain DGGITQSPKYLFRKEGQNVTLSCEQNLNHDAMYWYRQDPGQGLRLIYYSQIVNDFQKGDIAEGYSVSREKKESFPLTVTSAQKNPTAFYLCASRLDRVSYGYTFGSGTRLTVV.